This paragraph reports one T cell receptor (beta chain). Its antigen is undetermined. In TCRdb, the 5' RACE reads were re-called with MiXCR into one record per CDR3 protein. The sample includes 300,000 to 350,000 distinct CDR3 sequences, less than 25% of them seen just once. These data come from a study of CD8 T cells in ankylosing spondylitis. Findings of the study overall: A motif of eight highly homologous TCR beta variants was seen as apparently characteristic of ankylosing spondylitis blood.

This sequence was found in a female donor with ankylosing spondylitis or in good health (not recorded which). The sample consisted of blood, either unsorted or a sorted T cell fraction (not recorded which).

In DNA, the CDR3 is TGCAGTGCTGGAGCGGACCAGTCCTACAATGAGCAGTTCTTC. Protein: CSAGADQSYNEQFF. This chain connects TRBV20-1 to TRBJ2-1; D possibly corresponds to TRBD2 (5 bases). The V end lost 5 bases, the J end lost 1 base, and 12 bases lay between the germline ends. The CDR3 runs 14 residues. Germline-derived CDR1 and CDR2 are DFQATT and SNEGSKA (reference sequence).